This note documents a single T cell receptor beta chain sequence. Its antigen is not identified. These data belong to a study of shared clonotypes between healthy human individuals. Study-level background: The study drew on a couple of women and a few men aged 18 to 49 as donors. Whole-study findings and limits: Measured sharing among donors was expected to vary with sequencing depth.

The V and J ends lost 6 bases and 2 bases, in that order; junction bases with no gene match: 5. The CDR3 runs 14 residues. Germline assignment: CDR1 SNHLY and CDR2 FYNNEI. Execution of the assay was at deep level. It was across several immunoSEQ plates that each subset's genomic DNA was evenly split. TCRdb's table, derived via immunoSEQ multiplex PCR, lists solely in-frame clones and lacks some. The sample lists about 610,000 clones; roughly 95% were seen once. CD45RO-negative cells were positively selected for CCR7, leaving out terminally differentiated effector memory CD45RA+ cells. This chain connects TRBV2 to TRBJ1-2, with 8 bases matching TRBD1. The specimen sequenced was naive CD8+ T cells sorted from blood. The clonotype was recovered from a woman aged 30 to 39 in good health. For the CDR3, the DNA is TGTGCCAGCAGGAGGACAGGGCTAAACTATGGCTACACCTTC. It encodes CASRRTGLNYGYTF.